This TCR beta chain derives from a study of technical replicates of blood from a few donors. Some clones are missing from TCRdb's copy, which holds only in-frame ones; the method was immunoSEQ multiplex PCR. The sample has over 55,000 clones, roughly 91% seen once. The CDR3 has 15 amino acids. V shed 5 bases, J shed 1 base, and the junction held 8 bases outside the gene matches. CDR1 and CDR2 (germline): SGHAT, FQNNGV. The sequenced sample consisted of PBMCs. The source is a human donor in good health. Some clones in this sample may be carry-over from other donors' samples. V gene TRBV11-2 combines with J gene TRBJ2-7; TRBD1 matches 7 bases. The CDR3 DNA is TGTGCCAGCAGCCTTGGACAGGCGAGTTCCTACGAGCAGTACTTC. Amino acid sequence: CASSLGQASSYEQYF.